This TCR beta chain is drawn from a study of T cell responses to AZD1222 COVID-19 vaccine. This clone was seen a few times. Its antigen remains unknown. V lost 5 bases and J lost 7, with 14 bases in between. The germline gives CDR1 SEHNR, CDR2 FQNEAQ (reference sequence). This CDR3 has 13 amino acids. Sequencing was performed with immunoSEQ multiplex PCR; in TCRdb, only in-frame clones are kept and a portion is missing. Of 150,000 to 200,000 clones listed, roughly 94% are singletons. Study-level findings and limits: Spike-wide vaccine-associated CD4 TCRs dominated at 160-218 and 743-854. White British ancestry dominated among donors, who included more females, and clonal diversity was possibly underestimated. A rise in Spike-specific TCR breadth and depth followed two AZD1222 doses. Only a handful of AZD1222 recipients were seropositive at baseline.

The chain has TRBV7-9 and TRBJ1-2; D possibly corresponds to TRBD1 (5 bases). The TCR comes from an adult who received the AZD1222 COVID-19 vaccine. The material was peripheral blood, obtained 28 days after the second AZD1222 dose. The CDR3 loop reads CASSPSGGRGYTF. CDR3 sequence (DNA): TGTGCCAGCAGCCCCTCGGGGGGTCGTGGCTACACCTTC. The full variable domain, its missing parts supplied by reference TRBV7-9 and TRBJ1-2, is DTGVSQNPRHKITKRGQNVTFRCDPISEHNRLYWYRQTLGQGPEFLTYFQNEAQLEKSRLLSDRFSAERPKGSFSTLEIQRTEQGDSAMYLCASSPSGGRGYTFGSGTRLTVV.